Listed below are T cell receptor beta chains from one sample, sequenced in a study of OX40 agonist ivuxolimab in advanced cancers. This table comes from immunoSEQ multiplex PCR, and its TCRdb copy is limited to in-frame clones, with some not included. Of some 55,000 clones listed, nearly 80% were seen once; the top ten hold 2% to 3%. The specimen comprised CD4+ or CD8+ T cells sorted from blood, sampled in a trial of the OX40 agonist ivuxolimab. These receptors were collected from an adult with an advanced solid tumor such as melanoma, head and neck, liver or kidney cancer. CDR3s include the opening cysteine and the closing phenylalanine or tryptophan. Fields, in order: D gene, V gene, clone size, J gene, CDR3 protein, CDR3 DNA. The D gene is left open where the match is weak. A row's size may be missing; if present it is once, few, many or a size class.

d_call: .; v_call: TRBV5-1; clone_size: .; j_call: TRBJ2-7; cdr3_aa: CASSLEDRSYEQYF; cdr3_nt: TGCGCCAGCAGTCTGGAGGACAGATCCTACGAGCAGTACTTC
d_call: .; v_call: TRBV4-3; clone_size: .; j_call: TRBJ2-3; cdr3_aa: CASSPTGGADTQYF; cdr3_nt: TGCGCCAGCAGCCCTACAGGGGGGGCAGATACGCAGTATTTT
d_call: TRBD2; v_call: TRBV30; clone_size: once; j_call: TRBJ2-3; cdr3_aa: CAWTRTSWIPTDTQYF; cdr3_nt: TGTGCCTGGACTCGGACTAGTTGGATCCCCACAGATACGCAGTATTTT
d_call: .; v_call: TRBV7-8; clone_size: .; j_call: TRBJ1-1; cdr3_aa: CASSWTYLGGTEAFF; cdr3_nt: TGTGCCAGCAGCTGGACCTATTTGGGGGGAACTGAAGCTTTCTTT
d_call: .; v_call: TRBV2; clone_size: .; j_call: TRBJ1-6; cdr3_aa: CASTTDSPRNNSPLHF; cdr3_nt: TGTGCCAGCACAACCGACAGCCCTCGGAATAATTCACCCCTCCACTTT
d_call: .; v_call: TRBV27; clone_size: .; j_call: TRBJ1-1; cdr3_aa: CASSLRGGSEAFF; cdr3_nt: TGTGCCAGCAGTCTACGAGGAGGGTCTGAAGCTTTCTTT
d_call: TRBD2; v_call: TRBV4-3; clone_size: .; j_call: TRBJ2-3; cdr3_aa: CASSQATLAGGGTDTQYF; cdr3_nt: TGCGCCAGCAGCCAAGCAACACTAGCGGGGGGCGGCACAGATACGCAGTATTTT
d_call: .; v_call: TRBV21-1; clone_size: .; j_call: TRBJ2-1; cdr3_aa: CASSCDRDGDYNEQFF; cdr3_nt: TGTGCCAGCAGCTGTGACCGGGACGGAGACTACAATGAGCAGTTCTTC
d_call: .; v_call: TRBV1; clone_size: .; j_call: TRBJ1-5; cdr3_aa: CTSSRRGEAYQPQHF; cdr3_nt: TGCACCAGCAGCCGGAGGGGTGAAGCATATCAGCCCCAGCATTTT
d_call: .; v_call: TRBV7-2; clone_size: few; j_call: TRBJ1-5; cdr3_aa: CASSLERGNQPQHF; cdr3_nt: TGTGCCAGCAGCTTAGAAAGGGGTAATCAGCCCCAGCATTTT
d_call: TRBD1; v_call: TRBV4-2; clone_size: .; j_call: TRBJ1-2; cdr3_aa: CASSPGTGDYGYTF; cdr3_nt: TGTGCCAGCAGCCCCGGGACAGGGGACTATGGCTACACCTTC
d_call: .; v_call: TRBV4-3; clone_size: .; j_call: TRBJ1-1; cdr3_aa: CASSQLSNTEAFF; cdr3_nt: TGCGCCAGCAGCCAACTATCGAACACTGAAGCTTTCTTT
d_call: TRBD1; v_call: TRBV6-5; clone_size: .; j_call: TRBJ1-5; cdr3_aa: CASSRDRGLNQPQHF; cdr3_nt: TGTGCCAGCAGTCGGGACAGGGGGCTCAATCAGCCCCAGCATTTT
d_call: .; v_call: TRBV7-3; clone_size: .; j_call: TRBJ2-3; cdr3_aa: CASTAGGPGDTQYF; cdr3_nt: TGTGCCAGCACAGCTGGAGGGCCAGGAGATACGCAGTATTTT
d_call: .; v_call: TRBV30; clone_size: few; j_call: TRBJ1-1; cdr3_aa: CAWGRGPEAFF; cdr3_nt: TGTGCCTGGGGCCGCGGGCCCGAAGCTTTCTTT
d_call: .; v_call: TRBV30; clone_size: .; j_call: TRBJ1-3; cdr3_aa: CAWSGGGGNTIYF; cdr3_nt: TGTGCCTGGAGTGGTGGAGGTGGAAACACCATATATTTT
d_call: .; v_call: TRBV27; clone_size: .; j_call: TRBJ1-2; cdr3_aa: CASSPGGYLGYGYTF; cdr3_nt: TGTGCCAGCAGTCCAGGCGGTTACTTGGGCTATGGCTACACCTTC
d_call: .; v_call: TRBV4-1; clone_size: .; j_call: TRBJ1-2; cdr3_aa: CASSQEDRRNYGYTF; cdr3_nt: TGCGCCAGCAGCCAAGAAGACAGGAGGAACTATGGCTACACCTTC
d_call: TRBD2; v_call: TRBV11-2; clone_size: .; j_call: TRBJ2-3; cdr3_aa: CASSLDLTSGGKDTQYF; cdr3_nt: TGTGCCAGCAGCTTAGATCTGACTAGCGGGGGGAAGGATACGCAGTATTTT
d_call: TRBD2; v_call: TRBV5-4; clone_size: .; j_call: TRBJ2-1; cdr3_aa: CASSGGGFSSYNEQFF; cdr3_nt: TGTGCCAGCTCAGGCGGGGGTTTCAGCTCCTACAATGAGCAGTTCTTC
d_call: TRBD1; v_call: TRBV11-3; clone_size: .; j_call: TRBJ2-3; cdr3_aa: CASSRGQGMTDTQYF; cdr3_nt: TGTGCCAGCAGCCGAGGACAGGGAATGACAGATACGCAGTATTTT
d_call: TRBD2; v_call: TRBV27; clone_size: .; j_call: TRBJ2-3; cdr3_aa: CASSLFNLADSTDTQYF; cdr3_nt: TGTGCCAGCAGTTTATTCAACCTAGCGGATAGCACAGATACGCAGTATTTT
d_call: .; v_call: TRBV5-4; clone_size: .; j_call: TRBJ1-3; cdr3_aa: CASSFGGNTIYF; cdr3_nt: TGTGCCAGCAGCTTTGGCGGAAACACCATATATTTT
d_call: .; v_call: TRBV6-8; clone_size: .; j_call: TRBJ1-4; cdr3_aa: CASSYLFCTNEKLFF; cdr3_nt: TGTGCCAGCAGTTACTTGTTTTGTACTAATGAAAAACTGTTTTTT
d_call: .; v_call: TRBV5-1; clone_size: .; j_call: TRBJ2-2; cdr3_aa: CASSLQGGIGTGELFF; cdr3_nt: TGCGCCAGCAGCTTACAGGGAGGTATAGGCACCGGGGAGCTGTTTTTT
d_call: TRBD1; v_call: TRBV28; clone_size: .; j_call: TRBJ1-4; cdr3_aa: CASSRQGFEKLFF; cdr3_nt: TGTGCCAGCAGTCGACAGGGGTTTGAAAAACTGTTTTTT
d_call: .; v_call: TRBV7-6; clone_size: .; j_call: TRBJ2-1; cdr3_aa: CASSLGPDREQFF; cdr3_nt: TGTGCCAGCAGCTTAGGCCCAGACAGAGAGCAGTTCTTC
d_call: .; v_call: TRBV2; clone_size: .; j_call: TRBJ2-7; cdr3_aa: CASSRPKGAHGEQYF; cdr3_nt: TGTGCCAGCAGTCGGCCTAAGGGCGCACATGGGGAGCAGTACTTC
d_call: TRBD2; v_call: TRBV27; clone_size: .; j_call: TRBJ2-1; cdr3_aa: CASRVPQSGRGGEQFF; cdr3_nt: TGTGCCAGCAGAGTCCCCCAGAGCGGGAGGGGCGGTGAGCAGTTCTTC
d_call: .; v_call: TRBV11-1; clone_size: .; j_call: TRBJ1-6; cdr3_aa: CASSSRAGNSPLHF; cdr3_nt: TGTGCCAGCAGCTCTCGGGCTGGTAATTCACCCCTCCACTTT
d_call: .; v_call: TRBV28; clone_size: once; j_call: TRBJ1-3; cdr3_aa: CASSIQTPGNTIYF; cdr3_nt: TGTGCCAGCAGTATCCAAACTCCTGGAAACACCATATATTTT
d_call: .; v_call: TRBV5-5; clone_size: .; j_call: TRBJ2-1; cdr3_aa: CASSLGTVGTNEQFF; cdr3_nt: TGTGCCAGCAGCCTAGGGACTGTCGGAACGAATGAGCAGTTCTTC
d_call: .; v_call: TRBV6-1; clone_size: .; j_call: TRBJ2-1; cdr3_aa: CASSTTYNEQFF; cdr3_nt: TGTGCCAGCTCGACAACCTACAATGAGCAGTTCTTC
d_call: .; v_call: TRBV5-5; clone_size: .; j_call: TRBJ2-3; cdr3_aa: CASSLGSSTDTQYF; cdr3_nt: TGTGCCAGCAGCTTGGGCTCTAGCACAGATACGCAGTATTTT
d_call: TRBD1; v_call: TRBV2; clone_size: .; j_call: TRBJ1-5; cdr3_aa: CASSQDRVGQPQHF; cdr3_nt: TGTGCCAGCAGTCAAGACAGGGTAGGGCAGCCCCAGCATTTT
d_call: TRBD2; v_call: TRBV5-4; clone_size: .; j_call: TRBJ2-1; cdr3_aa: CASSWVGLDVLEQFF; cdr3_nt: TGTGCCAGCAGCTGGGTGGGACTAGACGTCCTTGAGCAGTTCTTC
d_call: .; v_call: TRBV11-2; clone_size: .; j_call: TRBJ2-1; cdr3_aa: CASSLQGNNEQFF; cdr3_nt: TGTGCCAGCAGCTTACAAGGGAACAATGAGCAGTTCTTC
d_call: TRBD1; v_call: TRBV7-2; clone_size: .; j_call: TRBJ1-1; cdr3_aa: CASSSTGPVHTEAFF; cdr3_nt: TGTGCCAGCAGCTCGACAGGGCCTGTGCACACTGAAGCTTTCTTT
d_call: .; v_call: TRBV7-6; clone_size: .; j_call: TRBJ1-4; cdr3_aa: CASSLGTAQNEKLFF; cdr3_nt: TGTGCCAGCAGCTTAGGGACAGCTCAGAATGAAAAACTGTTTTTT
d_call: TRBD2; v_call: TRBV11-2; clone_size: .; j_call: TRBJ2-5; cdr3_aa: CASSLGGLAAQETQYF; cdr3_nt: TGTGCCAGCAGCTTAGGGGGACTAGCGGCTCAAGAGACCCAGTACTTC
d_call: .; v_call: TRBV15; clone_size: few; j_call: TRBJ2-7; cdr3_aa: CATSRDPVEGYEQYF; cdr3_nt: TGTGCCACCAGCAGAGACCCCGTTGAGGGGTACGAGCAGTACTTC
d_call: TRBD1; v_call: TRBV28; clone_size: .; j_call: TRBJ1-5; cdr3_aa: CASSLDRAEPQHF; cdr3_nt: TGTGCCAGCAGTTTGGACAGGGCGGAGCCCCAGCATTTT
d_call: TRBD1; v_call: TRBV5-1; clone_size: .; j_call: TRBJ1-2; cdr3_aa: CASRQPGQGDYGYTF; cdr3_nt: TGCGCCAGCAGACAGCCGGGACAGGGGGACTATGGCTACACCTTC
d_call: .; v_call: TRBV9; clone_size: .; j_call: TRBJ2-5; cdr3_aa: CASSATGRRETQYF; cdr3_nt: TGTGCCAGCAGTGCGACAGGGAGGAGGGAGACCCAGTACTTC
d_call: .; v_call: TRBV6-6; clone_size: .; j_call: TRBJ1-1; cdr3_aa: CASSPGISEAFF; cdr3_nt: TGTGCCAGCAGTCCGGGGATCTCTGAAGCTTTCTTT
d_call: .; v_call: TRBV30; clone_size: .; j_call: TRBJ1-4; cdr3_aa: CAWSVIQGRREKLFF; cdr3_nt: TGTGCCTGGAGTGTCATACAGGGAAGACGTGAAAAACTGTTTTTT
d_call: .; v_call: TRBV29-1; clone_size: .; j_call: TRBJ1-1; cdr3_aa: CSVIPNTEAFF; cdr3_nt: TGCAGCGTAATTCCGAACACTGAAGCTTTCTTT
d_call: .; v_call: TRBV7-8; clone_size: .; j_call: TRBJ1-5; cdr3_aa: CASSATAHQPQHF; cdr3_nt: TGTGCCAGCAGTGCGACGGCACATCAGCCCCAGCATTTT
d_call: .; v_call: TRBV2; clone_size: .; j_call: TRBJ2-3; cdr3_aa: CASSEALPGASTDTQYF; cdr3_nt: TGTGCCAGCAGTGAAGCGCTTCCAGGAGCTAGCACAGATACGCAGTATTTT
d_call: TRBD1; v_call: TRBV6-6; clone_size: .; j_call: TRBJ1-5; cdr3_aa: CASQPGQGTSNQPQHF; cdr3_nt: TGTGCCAGCCAACCGGGACAGGGAACTAGCAATCAGCCCCAGCATTTT
d_call: TRBD2; v_call: TRBV5-1; clone_size: .; j_call: TRBJ2-2; cdr3_aa: CASSPLLAGGSSGELFF; cdr3_nt: TGCGCCAGCAGCCCCCTACTAGCGGGGGGCTCCTCCGGGGAGCTGTTTTTT
d_call: .; v_call: TRBV5-1; clone_size: .; j_call: TRBJ2-7; cdr3_aa: CASSLEEISYEQYF; cdr3_nt: TGCGCCAGCAGCTTGGAGGAGATTTCGTACGAGCAGTACTTC